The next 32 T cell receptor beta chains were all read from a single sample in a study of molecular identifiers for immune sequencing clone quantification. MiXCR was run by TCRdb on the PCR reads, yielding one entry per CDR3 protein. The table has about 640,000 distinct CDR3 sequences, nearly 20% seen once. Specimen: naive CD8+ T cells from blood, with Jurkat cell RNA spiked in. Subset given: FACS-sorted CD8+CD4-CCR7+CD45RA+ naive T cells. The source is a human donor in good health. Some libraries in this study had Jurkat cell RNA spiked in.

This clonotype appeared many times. DNA of the CDR3: TGTGCCAGCAGCCCACAGGGGAGCGACGAGCAGTACTTC. Residues: CASSPQGSDEQYF. The chain joins TRBV7-9 to TRBJ2-7; TRBD1 matches at 7 bases. The CDR3 consists of 13 residues. CDR1 is SEHNR, CDR2 FQNEAQ, per germline (reference sequence). The V and J ends lost 5 bases and 5 bases, in that order; junction bases with no gene match: 6.

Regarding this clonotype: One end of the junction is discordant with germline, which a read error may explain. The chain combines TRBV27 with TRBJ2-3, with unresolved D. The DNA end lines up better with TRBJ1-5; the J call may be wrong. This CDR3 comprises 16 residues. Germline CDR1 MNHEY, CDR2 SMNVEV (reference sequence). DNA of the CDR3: TGTGCCAGCAGTCTATCGCTGGCTGTTAGCACAGATACGCAGCATTTT. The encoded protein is CASSLSLAVSTDTQHF.

CDR3 protein: CASSEVFRAAASGINNEQFF. Here the CDR3 DNA reads TGTGCCAGCAGTGAAGTGTTCCGGGCGGCGGCTAGCGGGATTAACAATGAGCAGTTCTTC. The V and J genes are TRBV6-1 and TRBJ2-1; 9 bases are a match to TRBD2. Germline loops: CDR1 MNHNS, CDR2 SASEGT. CDR3 length: 20 amino acids. V lost 1 base, J lost 5 bases, and 18 bases stayed unmatched.

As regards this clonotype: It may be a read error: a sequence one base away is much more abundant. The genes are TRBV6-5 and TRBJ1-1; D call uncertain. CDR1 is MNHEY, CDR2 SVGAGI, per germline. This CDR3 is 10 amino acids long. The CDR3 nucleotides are TGTGTCAGTGGAGACGGTGAAGCTTTCTTT. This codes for CVSGDGEAFF.

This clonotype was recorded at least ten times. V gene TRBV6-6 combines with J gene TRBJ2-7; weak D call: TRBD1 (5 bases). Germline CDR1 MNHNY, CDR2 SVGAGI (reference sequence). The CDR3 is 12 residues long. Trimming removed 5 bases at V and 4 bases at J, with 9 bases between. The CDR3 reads CASSQDTYEQYF. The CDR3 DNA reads TGTGCCAGCAGTCAGGACACGTACGAGCAGTACTTC.

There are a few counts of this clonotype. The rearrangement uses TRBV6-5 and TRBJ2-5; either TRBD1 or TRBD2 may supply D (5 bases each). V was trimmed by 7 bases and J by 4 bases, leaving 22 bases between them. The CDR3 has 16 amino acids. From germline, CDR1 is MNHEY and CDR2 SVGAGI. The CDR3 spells CASNPWGTEAGETQYF. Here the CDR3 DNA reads TGTGCCAGCAACCCATGGGGGACCGAGGCTGGAGAGACCCAGTACTTC.

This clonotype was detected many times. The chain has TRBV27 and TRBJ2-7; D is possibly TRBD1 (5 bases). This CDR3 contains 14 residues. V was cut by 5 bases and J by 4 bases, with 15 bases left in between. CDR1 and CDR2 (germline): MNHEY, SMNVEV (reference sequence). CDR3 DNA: TGTGCCAGCAGTCCCAGGGCCTCCCGTTACGAGCAGTACTTC. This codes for CASSPRASRYEQYF.

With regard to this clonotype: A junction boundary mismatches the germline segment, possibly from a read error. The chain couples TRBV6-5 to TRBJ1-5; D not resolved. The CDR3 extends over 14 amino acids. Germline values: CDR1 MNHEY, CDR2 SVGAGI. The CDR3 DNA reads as TGTGCCAGCACCGATGGACGGAATAATCGGCCCCAGCATTTT. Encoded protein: CASTDGRNNRPQHF.

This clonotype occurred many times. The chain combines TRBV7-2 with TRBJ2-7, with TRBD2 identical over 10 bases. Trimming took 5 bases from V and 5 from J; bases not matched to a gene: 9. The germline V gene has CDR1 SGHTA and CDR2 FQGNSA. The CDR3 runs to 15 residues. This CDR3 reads CASSRGGLAWDEQYF. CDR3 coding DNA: TGTGCCAGCAGCAGAGGGGGACTAGCGTGGGACGAGCAGTACTTC.

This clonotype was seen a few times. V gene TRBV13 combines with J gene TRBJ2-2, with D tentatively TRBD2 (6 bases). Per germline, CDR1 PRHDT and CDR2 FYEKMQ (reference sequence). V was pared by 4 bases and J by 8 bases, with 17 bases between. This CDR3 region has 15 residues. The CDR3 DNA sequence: TGTGCCAGCAGCTCCGTCGGGGGTTCAATAGGGGAGCTGTTTTTT. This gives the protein CASSSVGGSIGELFF.

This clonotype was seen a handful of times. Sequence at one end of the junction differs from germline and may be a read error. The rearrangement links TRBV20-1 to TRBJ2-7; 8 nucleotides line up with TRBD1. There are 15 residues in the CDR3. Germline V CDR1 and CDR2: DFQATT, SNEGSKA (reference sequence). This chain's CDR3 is CSARDWGQASYEQYF. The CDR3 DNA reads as TGCAGTGCTAGAGATTGGGGACAGGCTTCCTATGAGCAGTACTTC.

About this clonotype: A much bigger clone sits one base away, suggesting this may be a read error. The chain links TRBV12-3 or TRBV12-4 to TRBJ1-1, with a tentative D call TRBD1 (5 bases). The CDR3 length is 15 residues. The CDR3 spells CASSTRTQMNTDAFF. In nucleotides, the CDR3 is TGTGCCAGCAGTACTAGGACACAAATGAACACTGATGCTTTCTTT.

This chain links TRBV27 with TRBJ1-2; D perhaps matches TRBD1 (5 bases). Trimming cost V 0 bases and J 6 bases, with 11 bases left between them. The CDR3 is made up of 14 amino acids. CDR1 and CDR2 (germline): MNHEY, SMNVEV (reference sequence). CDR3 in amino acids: CASSLSWDADGYTF. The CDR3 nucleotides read TGTGCCAGCAGTTTATCATGGGACGCCGATGGCTACACCTTC.

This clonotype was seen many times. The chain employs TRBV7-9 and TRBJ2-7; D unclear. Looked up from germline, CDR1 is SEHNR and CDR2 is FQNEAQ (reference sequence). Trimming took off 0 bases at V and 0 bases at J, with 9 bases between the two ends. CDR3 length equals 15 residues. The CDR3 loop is CASSLAGRSSYEQYF. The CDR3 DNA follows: TGTGCCAGCAGCTTAGCAGGCCGAAGCTCCTACGAGCAGTACTTC.

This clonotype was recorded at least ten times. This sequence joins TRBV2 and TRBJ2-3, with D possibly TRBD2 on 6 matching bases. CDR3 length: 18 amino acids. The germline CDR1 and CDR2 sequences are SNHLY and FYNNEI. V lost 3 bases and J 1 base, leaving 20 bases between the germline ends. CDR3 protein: CASSDAWGSGHRTDTQYF. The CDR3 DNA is TGTGCCAGCAGTGACGCCTGGGGTAGCGGCCACCGCACAGATACGCAGTATTTT.

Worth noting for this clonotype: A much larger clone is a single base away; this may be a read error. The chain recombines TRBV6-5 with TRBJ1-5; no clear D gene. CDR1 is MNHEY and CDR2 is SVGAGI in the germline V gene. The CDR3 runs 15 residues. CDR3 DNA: TGTGCCAACAGTTCGTTCTCTGGAAGCAATCAGCCCCAGCATTTT. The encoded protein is CANSSFSGSNQPQHF.

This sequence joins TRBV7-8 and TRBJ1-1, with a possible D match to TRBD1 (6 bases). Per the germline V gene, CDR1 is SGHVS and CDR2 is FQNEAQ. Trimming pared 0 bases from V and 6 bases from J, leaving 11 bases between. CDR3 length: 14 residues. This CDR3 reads CASSLAGGNSEAFF. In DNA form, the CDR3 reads TGTGCCAGCAGCTTAGCAGGGGGAAACTCTGAAGCTTTCTTT.

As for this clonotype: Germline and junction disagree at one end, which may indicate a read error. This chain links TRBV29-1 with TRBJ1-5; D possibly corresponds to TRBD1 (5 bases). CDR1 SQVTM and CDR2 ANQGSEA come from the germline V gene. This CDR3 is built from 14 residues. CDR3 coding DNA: TGCAGCGTTGCAGTTGACGGGGCATATCAGCCCCGGCATTTT. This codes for CSVAVDGAYQPRHF.

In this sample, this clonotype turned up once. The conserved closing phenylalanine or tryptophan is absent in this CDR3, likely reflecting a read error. The CDR3 nucleotides are TGTGCCAGCAGCCAGTGGGACATCTCTGGAAACACCATATATTCT. Residues: CASSQWDISGNTIYS. The rearrangement joins TRBV7-9 to TRBJ1-3; D may be TRBD1 (6 bases). V lost 5 bases, J lost 0 bases, and 11 bases lay in between. The CDR3 loop spans 15 amino acids. Germline values: CDR1 SEHNR, CDR2 FQNEAQ (reference sequence).

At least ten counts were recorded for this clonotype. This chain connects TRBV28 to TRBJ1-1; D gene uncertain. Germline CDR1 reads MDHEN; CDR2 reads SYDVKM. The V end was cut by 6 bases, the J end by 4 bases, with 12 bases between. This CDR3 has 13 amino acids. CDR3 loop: CASSLSGGTEAFF. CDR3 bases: TGTGCCAGCAGCTTGTCAGGAGGCACTGAAGCTTTCTTT.

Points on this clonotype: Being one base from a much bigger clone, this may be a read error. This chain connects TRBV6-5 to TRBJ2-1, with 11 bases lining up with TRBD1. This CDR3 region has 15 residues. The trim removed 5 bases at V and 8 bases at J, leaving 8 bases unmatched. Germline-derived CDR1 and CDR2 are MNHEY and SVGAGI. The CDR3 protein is CASSMGQGGGDEQFF. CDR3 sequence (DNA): TGTGCCAGCAGTATGGGACAGGGGGGGGGGGATGAGCAGTTCTTC.

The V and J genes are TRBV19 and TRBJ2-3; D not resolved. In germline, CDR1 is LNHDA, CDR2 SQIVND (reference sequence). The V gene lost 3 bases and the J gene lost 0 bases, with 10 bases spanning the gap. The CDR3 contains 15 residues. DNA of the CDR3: TGTGCCAGTAGTATGATGTCTACTAGCACAGATACGCAGTATTTT. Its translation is CASSMMSTSTDTQYF.

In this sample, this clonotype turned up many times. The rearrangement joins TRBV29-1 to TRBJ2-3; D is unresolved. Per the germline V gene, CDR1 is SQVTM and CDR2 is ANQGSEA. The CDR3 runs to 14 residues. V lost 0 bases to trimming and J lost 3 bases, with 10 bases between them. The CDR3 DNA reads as TGCAGCGTTGAAGACGTCGTGGCAACAGATACGCAGTATTTT. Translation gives CSVEDVVATDTQYF.

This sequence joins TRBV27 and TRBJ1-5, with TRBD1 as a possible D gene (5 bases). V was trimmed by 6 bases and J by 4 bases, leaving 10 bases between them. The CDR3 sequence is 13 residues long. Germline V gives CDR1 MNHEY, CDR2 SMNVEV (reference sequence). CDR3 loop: CASRGTGNQPQHF. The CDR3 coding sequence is TGTGCCAGCAGAGGGACGGGGAATCAGCCCCAGCATTTT.

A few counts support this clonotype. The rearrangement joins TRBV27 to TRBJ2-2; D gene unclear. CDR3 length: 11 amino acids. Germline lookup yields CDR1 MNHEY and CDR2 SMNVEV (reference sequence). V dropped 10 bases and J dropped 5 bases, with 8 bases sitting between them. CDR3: CATAKTGELFF. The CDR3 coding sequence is TGTGCCACCGCCAAGACCGGGGAGCTGTTTTTT.

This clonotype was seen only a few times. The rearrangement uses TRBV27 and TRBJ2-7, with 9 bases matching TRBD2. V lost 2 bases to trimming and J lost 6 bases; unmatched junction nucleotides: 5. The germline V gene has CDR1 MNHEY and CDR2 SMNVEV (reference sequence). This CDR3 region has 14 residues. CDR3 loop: CASSLNSGSGEQYF. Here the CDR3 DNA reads TGTGCCAGCAGTTTAAATAGCGGGAGCGGCGAGCAGTACTTC.

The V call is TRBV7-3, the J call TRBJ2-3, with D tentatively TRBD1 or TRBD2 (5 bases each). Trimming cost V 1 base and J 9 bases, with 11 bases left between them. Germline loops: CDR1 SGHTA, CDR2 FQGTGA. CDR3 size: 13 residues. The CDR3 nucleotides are TGTGCCAGCAGCTTAATCGGCAGGGAGACGCAGTATTTT. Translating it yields CASSLIGRETQYF.

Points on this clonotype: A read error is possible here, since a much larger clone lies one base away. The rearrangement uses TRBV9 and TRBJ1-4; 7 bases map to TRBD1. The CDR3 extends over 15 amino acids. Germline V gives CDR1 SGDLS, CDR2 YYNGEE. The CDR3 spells CASSVGGTDNEKLSF. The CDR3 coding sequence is TGTGCCAGCAGCGTAGGAGGGACAGATAATGAAAAACTGTCTTTT. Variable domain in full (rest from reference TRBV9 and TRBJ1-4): DSGVTQTPKHLITATGQRVTLRCSPRSGDLSVYWYQQSLDQGLQFLIQYYNGEERAKGNILERFSAQQFPDLHSELNLSSLELGDSALYFCASSVGGTDNEKLSFGSGTQLSVL.

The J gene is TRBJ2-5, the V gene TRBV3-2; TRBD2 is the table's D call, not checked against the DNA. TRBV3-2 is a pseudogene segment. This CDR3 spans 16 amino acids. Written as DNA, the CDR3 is TGTGCCAGCAGCCAAGTCGAGGGCCCGACCCAAGAGACCCAGTACTTC. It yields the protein CASSQVEGPTQETQYF.

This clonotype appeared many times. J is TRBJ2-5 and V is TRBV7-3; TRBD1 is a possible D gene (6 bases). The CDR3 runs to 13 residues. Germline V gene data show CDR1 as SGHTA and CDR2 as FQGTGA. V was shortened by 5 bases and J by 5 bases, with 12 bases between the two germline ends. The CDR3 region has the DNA TGTGCCAGCAGCGAAACAGGGACGGAGACCCAGTACTTC. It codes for CASSETGTETQYF.

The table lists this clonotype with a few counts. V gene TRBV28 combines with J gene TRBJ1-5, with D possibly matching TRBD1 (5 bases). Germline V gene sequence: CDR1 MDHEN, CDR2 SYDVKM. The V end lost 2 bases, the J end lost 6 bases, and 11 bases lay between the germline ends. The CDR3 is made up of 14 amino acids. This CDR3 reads CASSLQAGTQPQHF. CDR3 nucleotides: TGTGCCAGCAGTTTACAGGCAGGGACTCAGCCCCAGCATTTT.

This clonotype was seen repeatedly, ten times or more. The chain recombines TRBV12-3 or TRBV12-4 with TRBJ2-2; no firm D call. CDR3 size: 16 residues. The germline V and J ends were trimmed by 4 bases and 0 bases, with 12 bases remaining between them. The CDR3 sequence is CASSSGENTNTGELFF. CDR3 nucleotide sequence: TGTGCCAGCAGTTCAGGAGAAAACACGAACACCGGGGAGCTGTTTTTT.